In its sample, the clone carrying this T cell receptor beta chain was seen many times. Its specificity is not known. The sample originates from a study of T cell repertoires in cytomegalovirus infection. Looking at the study overall: It was the public TCR beta signatures that indicated both CMV infection and matching HLA type. Overall study findings and caveats: CMV-specific TCR beta clonotypes restricted by HLA-C dominated the ex vivo response. Pooled public TCR beta family frequency picked out CMV carriers with the relevant HLA.

CDR1 and CDR2 (germline): SGHTA, FQGNSA. V was clipped by 2 bases and J by 2 bases; unmatched bases: 14. The CDR3 is made up of 19 amino acids. TCRdb reprocessed the reads with MiXCR, giving one entry per CDR3 protein. The sample has 290,000 or so distinct CDR3 sequences, about 9.2% seen once. The sequencing sample was made of PBMCs. The chain uses TRBV7-2 and TRBJ2-1, with 8 bases matching TRBD2. The origin of this receptor is a human donor in good health (CMV status not recorded). Some clones in this sample may be carry-over from other donors' samples. The CDR3 bases are TGTGCCAGCAGCTTAAGTGGCGGGGGGCCAACCCGGACCTACAATGAGCAGTTCTTC. Translated, it gives CASSLSGGGPTRTYNEQFF.